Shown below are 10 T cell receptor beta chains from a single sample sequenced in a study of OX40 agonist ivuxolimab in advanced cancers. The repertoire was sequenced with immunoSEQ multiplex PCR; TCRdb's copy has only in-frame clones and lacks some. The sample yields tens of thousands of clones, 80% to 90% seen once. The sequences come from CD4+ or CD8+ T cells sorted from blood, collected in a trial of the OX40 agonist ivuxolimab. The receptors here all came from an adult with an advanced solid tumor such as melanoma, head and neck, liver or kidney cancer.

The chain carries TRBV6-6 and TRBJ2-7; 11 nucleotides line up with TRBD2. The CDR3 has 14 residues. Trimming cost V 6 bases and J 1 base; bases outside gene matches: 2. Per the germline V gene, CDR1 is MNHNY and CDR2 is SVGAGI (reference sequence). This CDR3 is CASSWTSGSYEQYF. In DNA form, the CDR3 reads TGTGCCAGCAGCTGGACTAGCGGGTCCTACGAGCAGTACTTC.

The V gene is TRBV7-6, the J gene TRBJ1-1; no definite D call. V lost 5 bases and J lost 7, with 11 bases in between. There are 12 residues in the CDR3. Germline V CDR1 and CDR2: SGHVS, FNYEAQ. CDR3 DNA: TGTGCCAGCAGCGCCCGGTTCGGTGAAGCTTTCTTT. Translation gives CASSARFGEAFF.

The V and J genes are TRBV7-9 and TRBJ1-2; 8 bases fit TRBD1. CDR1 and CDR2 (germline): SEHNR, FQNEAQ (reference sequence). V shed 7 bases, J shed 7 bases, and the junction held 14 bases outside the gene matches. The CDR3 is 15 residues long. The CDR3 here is CASTTSPQGAGGYTF. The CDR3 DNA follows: TGTGCCAGCACCACCTCTCCTCAGGGGGCTGGTGGCTACACCTTC.

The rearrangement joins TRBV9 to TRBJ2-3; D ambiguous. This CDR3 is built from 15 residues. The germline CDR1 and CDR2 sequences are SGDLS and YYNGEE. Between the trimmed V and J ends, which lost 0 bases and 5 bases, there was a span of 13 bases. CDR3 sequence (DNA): TGTGCCAGCAGCGTAGGGGCAAGATTGGGAGATACGCAGTATTTT. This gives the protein CASSVGARLGDTQYF.

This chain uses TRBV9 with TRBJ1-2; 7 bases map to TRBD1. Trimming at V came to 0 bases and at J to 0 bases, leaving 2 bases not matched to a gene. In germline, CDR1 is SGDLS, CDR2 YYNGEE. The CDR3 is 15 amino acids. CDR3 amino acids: CASSVGDRANYGYTF. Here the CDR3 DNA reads TGTGCCAGCAGCGTAGGTGACAGGGCTAACTATGGCTACACCTTC.

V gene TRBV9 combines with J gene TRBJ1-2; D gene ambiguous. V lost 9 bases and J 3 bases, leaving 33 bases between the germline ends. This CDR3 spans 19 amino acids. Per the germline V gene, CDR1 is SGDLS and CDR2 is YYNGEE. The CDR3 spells CAIPGPGQAADLTYYGYTF. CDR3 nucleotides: TGTGCCATCCCCGGCCCCGGGCAGGCGGCAGACCTTACTTACTATGGCTACACCTTC. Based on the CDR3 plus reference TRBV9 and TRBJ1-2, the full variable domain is DSGVTQTPKHLITATGQRVTLRCSPRSGDLSVYWYQQSLDQGLQFLIQYYNGEERAKGNILERFSAQQFPDLHSELNLSSLELGDSALYFCAIPGPGQAADLTYYGYTFGSGTRLTVV.

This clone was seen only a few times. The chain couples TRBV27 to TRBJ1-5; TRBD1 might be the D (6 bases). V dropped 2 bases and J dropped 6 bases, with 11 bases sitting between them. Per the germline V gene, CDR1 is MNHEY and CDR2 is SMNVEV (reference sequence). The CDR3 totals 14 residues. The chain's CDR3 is CASSLGGRGQPQHF. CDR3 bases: TGTGCCAGCAGTTTAGGGGGGCGCGGTCAGCCCCAGCATTTT.

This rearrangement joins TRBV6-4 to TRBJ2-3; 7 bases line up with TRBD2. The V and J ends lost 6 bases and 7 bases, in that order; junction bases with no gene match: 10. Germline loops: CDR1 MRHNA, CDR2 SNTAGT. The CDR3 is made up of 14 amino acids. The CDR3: CASSPGTIGYTQYF. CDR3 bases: TGTGCCAGCAGCCCCGGGACTATAGGATATACGCAGTATTTT.

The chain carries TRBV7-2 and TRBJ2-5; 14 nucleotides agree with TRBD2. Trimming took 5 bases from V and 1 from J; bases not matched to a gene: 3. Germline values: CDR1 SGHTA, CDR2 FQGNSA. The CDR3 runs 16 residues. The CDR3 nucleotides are TGTGCCAGCAGCGACGGACTAGCGGGGGGCCAAGAGACCCAGTACTTC. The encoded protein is CASSDGLAGGQETQYF.

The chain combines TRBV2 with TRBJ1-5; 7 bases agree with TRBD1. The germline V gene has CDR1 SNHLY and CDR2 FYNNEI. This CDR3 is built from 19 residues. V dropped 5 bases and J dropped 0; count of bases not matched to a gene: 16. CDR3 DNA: TGTGCCAGCAGTACGACTCCCGGGACAGTGACTTATAGCAATCAGCCCCAGCATTTT. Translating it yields CASSTTPGTVTYSNQPQHF.